This T cell receptor (beta chain) emerged from a study of blood T cell repertoires in COVID-19. The CDR3 has 17 amino acids. Per germline, CDR1 KGHSH and CDR2 LQKENI. Germline trimming cut 6 bases from V and 9 bases from J; bases unmatched to any gene: 18. Only in-frame clones appear in the TCRdb table, and some are missing; sequencing was by immunoSEQ multiplex PCR. The table includes roughly 380,000 clones, roughly nine tenths detected once. The TCR comes from a woman aged 55-69 years with COVID-19, enrolled during active disease. The source material was peripheral blood. The chain employs TRBV18 and TRBJ2-1, with 9 nucleotides matching TRBD2. CDR3 residues: CASSPLRRGGPGGEQFF. CDR3 DNA: TGTGCCAGCTCGCCTCTCCGGCGGGGGGGGCCTGGGGGTGAGCAGTTCTTC.